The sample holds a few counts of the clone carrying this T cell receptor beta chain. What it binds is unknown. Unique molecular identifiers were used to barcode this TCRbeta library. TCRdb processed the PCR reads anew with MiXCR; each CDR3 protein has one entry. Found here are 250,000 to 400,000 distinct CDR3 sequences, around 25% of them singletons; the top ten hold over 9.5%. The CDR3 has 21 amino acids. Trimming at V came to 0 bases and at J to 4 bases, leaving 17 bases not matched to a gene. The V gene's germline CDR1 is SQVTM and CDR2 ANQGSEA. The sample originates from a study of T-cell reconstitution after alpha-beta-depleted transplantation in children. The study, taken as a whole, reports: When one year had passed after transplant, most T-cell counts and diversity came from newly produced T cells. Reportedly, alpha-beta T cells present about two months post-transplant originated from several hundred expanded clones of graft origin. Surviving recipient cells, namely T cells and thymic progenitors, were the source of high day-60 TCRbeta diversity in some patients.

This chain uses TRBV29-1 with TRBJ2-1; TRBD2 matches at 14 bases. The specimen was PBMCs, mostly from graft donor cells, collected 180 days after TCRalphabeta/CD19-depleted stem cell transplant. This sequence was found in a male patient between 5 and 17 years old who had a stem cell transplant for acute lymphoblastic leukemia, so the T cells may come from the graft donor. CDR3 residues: CSVEDAFLPGLAGELYNEQFF. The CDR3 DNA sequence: TGCAGCGTTGAAGACGCCTTCTTACCGGGACTAGCGGGAGAACTATACAATGAGCAGTTCTTC.